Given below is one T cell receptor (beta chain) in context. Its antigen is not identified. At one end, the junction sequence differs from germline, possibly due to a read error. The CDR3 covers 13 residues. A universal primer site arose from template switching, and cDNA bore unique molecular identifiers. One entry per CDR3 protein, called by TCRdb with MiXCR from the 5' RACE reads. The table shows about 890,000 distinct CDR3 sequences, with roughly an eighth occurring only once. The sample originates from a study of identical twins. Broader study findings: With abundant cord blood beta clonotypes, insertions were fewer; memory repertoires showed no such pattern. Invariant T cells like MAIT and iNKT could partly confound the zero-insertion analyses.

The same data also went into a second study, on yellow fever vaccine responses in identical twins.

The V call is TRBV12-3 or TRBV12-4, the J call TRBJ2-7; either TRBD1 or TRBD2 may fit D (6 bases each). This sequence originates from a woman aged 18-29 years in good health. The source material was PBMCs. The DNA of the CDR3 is TGTGCCAGCAGTGTAGCGGTGCAGGGGGAGCAGTACTTC. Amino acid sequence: CASSVAVQGEQYF.